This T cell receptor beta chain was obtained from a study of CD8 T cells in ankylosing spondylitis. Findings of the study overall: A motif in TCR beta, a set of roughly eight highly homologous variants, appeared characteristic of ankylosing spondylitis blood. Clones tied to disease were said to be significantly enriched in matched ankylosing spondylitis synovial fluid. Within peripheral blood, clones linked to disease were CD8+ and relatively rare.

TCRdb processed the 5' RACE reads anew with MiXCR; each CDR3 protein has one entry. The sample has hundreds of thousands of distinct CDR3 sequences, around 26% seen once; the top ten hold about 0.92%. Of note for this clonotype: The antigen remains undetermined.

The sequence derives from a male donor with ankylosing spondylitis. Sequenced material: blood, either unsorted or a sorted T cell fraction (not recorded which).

CDR3 sequence reads: CASSEERGFQPQHF. The CDR3 nucleotides read TGTGCCAGCAGTGAAGAGCGAGGGTTTCAGCCCCAGCATTTT. The rearrangement links TRBV2 to TRBJ1-5; no clear D gene. The CDR3 consists of 14 residues. Germline values: CDR1 SNHLY, CDR2 FYNNEI. V lost 1 base to trimming and J lost 6 bases, with 10 bases between them.